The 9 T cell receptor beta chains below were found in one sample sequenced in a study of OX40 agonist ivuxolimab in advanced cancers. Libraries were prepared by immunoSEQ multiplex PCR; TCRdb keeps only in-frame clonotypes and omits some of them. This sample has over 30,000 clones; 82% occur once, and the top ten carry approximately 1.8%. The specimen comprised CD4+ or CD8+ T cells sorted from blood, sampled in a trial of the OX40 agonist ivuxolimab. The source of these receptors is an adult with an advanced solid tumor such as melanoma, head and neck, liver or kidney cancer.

CDR3 sequence (DNA): TGTGCCAGCAGCCTGGGACCCAATCAGCCCCAGCATTTT. Protein sequence: CASSLGPNQPQHF. This chain joins TRBV7-2 and TRBJ1-5; perhaps TRBD1 as D (5 bases). CDR3 length: 13 amino acids. With 5 bases removed from V and 3 bases from J, the gap between germline ends came to 8 bases. The germline CDR1 and CDR2 sequences are SGHTA and FQGNSA.

The chain's CDR3 is CSVSPGSTSDTIYF. As DNA, the CDR3 is TGCAGCGTTTCCCCCGGTTCGACCTCCGACACCATATATTTT. The chain uses TRBV29-1 and TRBJ1-3; no firm D call. Germline V gives CDR1 SQVTM, CDR2 ANQGSEA. The CDR3 contains 14 residues. The germline V and J ends were trimmed by 5 bases and 8 bases, with 19 bases remaining between them.

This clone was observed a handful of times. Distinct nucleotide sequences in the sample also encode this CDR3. The CDR3, as DNA: TGCAGCGTTGTTGGGGGCTCTGGAAACACCATATATTTT. This codes for CSVVGGSGNTIYF. The genes are TRBV29-1 and TRBJ1-3, with TRBD1 as a possible D gene (5 bases). V lost 4 bases and J 0 bases, leaving 7 bases between the germline ends. Per the germline V gene, CDR1 is SQVTM and CDR2 is ANQGSEA. CDR3 size: 13 residues.

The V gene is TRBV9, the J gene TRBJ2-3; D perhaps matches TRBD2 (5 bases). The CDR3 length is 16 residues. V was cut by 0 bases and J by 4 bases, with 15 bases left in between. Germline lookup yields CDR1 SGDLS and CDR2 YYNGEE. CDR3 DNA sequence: TGTGCCAGCAGCGTAGATCTGTTGAGGGCTGCAGATACGCAGTATTTT. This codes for CASSVDLLRAADTQYF. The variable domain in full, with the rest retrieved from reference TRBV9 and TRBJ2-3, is DSGVTQTPKHLITATGQRVTLRCSPRSGDLSVYWYQQSLDQGLQFLIQYYNGEERAKGNILERFSAQQFPDLHSELNLSSLELGDSALYFCASSVDLLRAADTQYFGPGTRLTVL.

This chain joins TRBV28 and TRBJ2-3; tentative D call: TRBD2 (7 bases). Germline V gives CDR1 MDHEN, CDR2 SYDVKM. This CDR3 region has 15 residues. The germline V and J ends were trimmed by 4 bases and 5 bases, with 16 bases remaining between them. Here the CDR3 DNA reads TGTGCCAGCAGTTCATGGGGGGGCCTAGGAGATACGCAGTATTTT. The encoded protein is CASSSWGGLGDTQYF.

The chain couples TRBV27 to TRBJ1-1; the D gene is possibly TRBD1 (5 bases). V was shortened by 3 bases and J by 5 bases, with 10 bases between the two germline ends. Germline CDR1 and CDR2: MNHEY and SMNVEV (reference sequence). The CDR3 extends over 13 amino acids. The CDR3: CASSLGGITEAFF. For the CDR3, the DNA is TGTGCCAGCAGTTTGGGGGGTATAACTGAAGCTTTCTTT.

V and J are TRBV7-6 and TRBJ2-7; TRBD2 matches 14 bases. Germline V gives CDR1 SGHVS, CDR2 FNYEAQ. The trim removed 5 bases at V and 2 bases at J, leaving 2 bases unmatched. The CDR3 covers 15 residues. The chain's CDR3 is CASSETSGGAYEQYF. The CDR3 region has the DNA TGTGCCAGCAGCGAGACTAGCGGGGGGGCCTACGAGCAGTACTTC.

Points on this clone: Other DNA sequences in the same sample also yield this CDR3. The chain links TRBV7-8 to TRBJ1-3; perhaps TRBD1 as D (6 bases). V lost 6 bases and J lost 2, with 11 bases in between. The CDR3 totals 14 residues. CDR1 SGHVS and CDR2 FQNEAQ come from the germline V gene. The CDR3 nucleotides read TGTGCCAGCAGTCATACAGGGCCTGGAAACACCATATATTTT. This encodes CASSHTGPGNTIYF.

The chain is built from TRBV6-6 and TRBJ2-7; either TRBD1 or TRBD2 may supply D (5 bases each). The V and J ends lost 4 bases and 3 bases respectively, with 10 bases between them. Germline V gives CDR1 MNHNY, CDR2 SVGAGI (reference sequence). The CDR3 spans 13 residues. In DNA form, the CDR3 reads TGTGCCAGCAGTTCCGGGACCAGCTACGAGCAGTACTTC. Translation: CASSSGTSYEQYF.